This note documents a single T cell receptor beta chain sequence. The data belong to a study of sequential checkpoint blockade in melanoma. Across the whole study: Randomization was 1:1 between first-line nivolumab→ipilimumab and ipilimumab→nivolumab.

The sample's treatment: randomized to nivolumab then ipilimumab (arm A) or the reverse (arm B). PBMC sorting kept live CD3+CD8+ cells without CD19 or CD56. Data came from immunoSEQ multiplex PCR; TCRdb stores just in-frame clones and leaves some out. The sample lists 9,500 to 15,000 clones, approximately 83% seen once, with less than 60% in the top ten. With V trimmed by 2 bases and J by 4 bases, 7 bases remained unmatched. The CDR3 contains 15 residues. The germline gives CDR1 MNHNS, CDR2 SASEGT. Source: CD8+ T cells sorted from blood (inferred from file names), taken from a patient given nivolumab and ipilimumab in sequence. The chain is built from TRBV6-1 and TRBJ1-2; 7 bases are shared with TRBD1. The clonotype comes from a human donor with melanoma. The CDR3 nucleotides read TGTGCCAGCAGTGAACTCGGGACAGCGAGCTATGGCTACACCTTC. Protein: CASSELGTASYGYTF.